This is a list of T cell receptor beta chains from one sample in a study of beta chain features in type 1 diabetes. Clones were sequenced by immunoSEQ multiplex PCR, and TCRdb holds only the in-frame ones, with some missing. The sample contains more than 300,000 clones, roughly 13% of which appear only once. Sequencing input: naive CD4+ T cells from blood. The receptors shown here come from a woman between 18 and 30 years old with type 1 diabetes. The CDR3 runs from the conserved cysteine through the conserved F or W. D genes are given only for firm matches. Not every row has a clone size; where given, it reads once, few, many or a size class.

j_gene: TRBJ2-1
v_gene: TRBV4-2
abundance: few
d_gene: NA
len: 15
CDR3aa: CASSRGDEPYSEQFF
CDR3nt: TGTGCCAGCAGCCGGGGGGACGAACCCTACAGTGAGCAGTTCTTC

j_gene: TRBJ2-5
v_gene: TRBV7-2
abundance: NA
d_gene: TRBD1
len: 13
CDR3aa: CASSLSRGETQYF
CDR3nt: TGTGCCAGCAGCTTAAGCAGGGGGGAGACCCAGTACTTC

j_gene: TRBJ1-2
v_gene: TRBV4-3
abundance: NA
d_gene: NA
len: 14
CDR3aa: CASSQATAGYGYTF
CDR3nt: TGCGCCAGCAGCCAAGCGACAGCGGGGTATGGCTACACCTTC

j_gene: TRBJ2-7
v_gene: TRBV4-1
abundance: few
d_gene: NA
len: 17
CDR3aa: CASSQGRERSSSYEQYF
CDR3nt: TGCGCCAGCAGCCAAGGAAGGGAGAGGTCAAGCTCCTACGAGCAGTACTTC

j_gene: TRBJ2-1
v_gene: TRBV19
abundance: NA
d_gene: TRBD1
len: 13
CDR3aa: CASSDGGQGREFF
CDR3nt: TGTGCCAGTAGTGATGGGGGACAGGGGAGGGAGTTCTTC

j_gene: TRBJ2-3
v_gene: TRBV28
abundance: NA
d_gene: NA
len: 14
CDR3aa: CASRWGTSTDTQYF
CDR3nt: TGTGCCAGCAGGTGGGGGACAAGCACAGATACGCAGTATTTT

j_gene: TRBJ2-4
v_gene: TRBV11-2
abundance: NA
d_gene: NA
len: 13
CDR3aa: CASSLEPTGTEYF
CDR3nt: TGTGCCAGCAGCTTAGAGCCCACCGGGACTGAGTACTTC

j_gene: TRBJ1-5
v_gene: TRBV7-9
abundance: few
d_gene: NA
len: 15
CDR3aa: CASSSTDSSNQPQHF
CDR3nt: TGTGCCAGCAGCTCGACCGACAGTAGCAATCAGCCCCAGCATTTT

j_gene: TRBJ1-1
v_gene: TRBV10-3
abundance: NA
d_gene: NA
len: 13
CDR3aa: CAISQQGGTEAFF
CDR3nt: TGTGCCATCAGCCAACAGGGCGGAACTGAAGCTTTCTTT

j_gene: TRBJ1-3
v_gene: TRBV9
abundance: NA
d_gene: NA
len: 15
CDR3aa: CASSVGGYSSNTIYF
CDR3nt: TGTGCCAGCAGCGTGGGAGGATACAGCAGCAACACCATATATTTT

j_gene: TRBJ2-5
v_gene: TRBV5-4
abundance: once
d_gene: NA
len: 12
CDR3aa: CASSQYQETQYF
CDR3nt: TGTGCCAGCAGCCAATACCAAGAGACCCAGTACTTC

j_gene: TRBJ2-5
v_gene: TRBV7-8
abundance: few
d_gene: TRBD1
len: 13
CDR3aa: CASRADRVETQYF
CDR3nt: TGTGCCAGCAGAGCGGACAGGGTGGAGACCCAGTACTTC

j_gene: TRBJ2-3
v_gene: TRBV7-3
abundance: NA
d_gene: TRBD2
len: 17
CDR3aa: CASSPLTSGSITDTQYF
CDR3nt: TGTGCCAGCAGCCCCCTGACTAGCGGGAGTATAACAGATACGCAGTATTTT

j_gene: TRBJ2-7
v_gene: TRBV27
abundance: few
d_gene: TRBD1
len: 14
CDR3aa: CASSSGTGAGEQYF
CDR3nt: TGTGCCAGCAGCTCCGGGACAGGGGCAGGCGAGCAGTACTTC

j_gene: TRBJ1-4
v_gene: TRBV28
abundance: few
d_gene: NA
len: 12
CDR3aa: CASYGEDEKLFF
CDR3nt: TGTGCCAGCTACGGTGAGGATGAAAAACTGTTTTTT

j_gene: TRBJ1-1
v_gene: TRBV28
abundance: few
d_gene: NA
len: 14
CDR3aa: CASSLGWGGTEAFF
CDR3nt: TGTGCCAGCAGTTTAGGGTGGGGGGGAACTGAAGCTTTCTTT

j_gene: TRBJ1-6
v_gene: TRBV25-1
abundance: few
d_gene: NA
len: 15
CDR3aa: CASSETGINNSPLHF
CDR3nt: TGTGCCAGCAGTGAGACAGGAATCAACAATTCACCCCTCCACTTT

j_gene: TRBJ2-4
v_gene: TRBV6-4
abundance: NA
d_gene: TRBD1
len: 13
CDR3aa: CASNRVRGHIQYF
CDR3nt: TGTGCCAGCAATCGAGTCAGGGGGCACATTCAGTACTTC

j_gene: TRBJ2-1
v_gene: TRBV6-6
abundance: NA
d_gene: TRBD1
len: 14
CDR3aa: CASRRTGSYNEQFF
CDR3nt: TGTGCCAGCAGGCGGACAGGCTCCTACAATGAGCAGTTCTTC

j_gene: TRBJ1-2
v_gene: TRBV30
abundance: NA
d_gene: NA
len: 15
CDR3aa: CAWSVRGRGAYGYTF
CDR3nt: TGTGCCTGGAGTGTCCGGGGCAGGGGTGCCTATGGCTACACCTTC

j_gene: TRBJ1-5
v_gene: TRBV12-2
abundance: NA
d_gene: NA
len: 14
CDR3aa: CASRGTGLEQPQHF
CDR3nt: TGTGCAAGCCGGGGGACAGGGTTGGAACAGCCCCAGCATTTT

j_gene: TRBJ2-5
v_gene: TRBV6-5
abundance: NA
d_gene: TRBD1
len: 15
CDR3aa: CASSPARGNQETQYF
CDR3nt: TGTGCCAGCAGTCCCGCCAGGGGGAACCAAGAGACCCAGTACTTC

j_gene: TRBJ1-5
v_gene: TRBV28
abundance: NA
d_gene: NA
len: 16
CDR3aa: CASMRNLGEGGQPQHF
CDR3nt: TGTGCCAGCATGAGGAATCTGGGGGAGGGCGGTCAGCCCCAGCATTTT

j_gene: TRBJ2-7
v_gene: TRBV11-2
abundance: NA
d_gene: NA
len: 13
CDR3aa: CASSWLQVYEQYF
CDR3nt: TGTGCCAGCAGCTGGCTTCAGGTCTACGAGCAGTACTTC

j_gene: TRBJ2-1
v_gene: TRBV5-1
abundance: few
d_gene: TRBD2
len: 15
CDR3aa: CASSLESSGNSRGFF
CDR3nt: TGCGCCAGCAGCTTGGAGTCTAGCGGGAACTCCAGGGGGTTCTTC

j_gene: TRBJ2-7
v_gene: TRBV7-9
abundance: few
d_gene: TRBD2
len: 19
CDR3aa: CASSPHLSTSGSLVYEQYF
CDR3nt: TGTGCCAGCAGCCCCCACCTCTCGACTAGCGGGAGTTTGGTCTACGAGCAGTACTTC

j_gene: TRBJ1-1
v_gene: TRBV7-2
abundance: few
d_gene: TRBD1
len: 14
CDR3aa: CASSFPQGRTEAFF
CDR3nt: TGTGCCAGCAGCTTTCCACAGGGGAGGACTGAAGCTTTCTTT

j_gene: TRBJ2-1
v_gene: TRBV18
abundance: NA
d_gene: TRBD1
len: 19
CDR3aa: CASSPIGQGTPGSYNEQFF
CDR3nt: TGTGCCAGCTCACCGATTGGACAGGGAACCCCTGGGAGCTACAATGAGCAGTTCTTC

j_gene: TRBJ2-3
v_gene: TRBV6-5
abundance: few
d_gene: NA
len: 14
CDR3aa: CASQGYGGGDTQYF
CDR3nt: TGTGCCAGCCAGGGCTATGGGGGAGGAGATACGCAGTATTTT

j_gene: TRBJ1-5
v_gene: TRBV30
abundance: NA
d_gene: TRBD1
len: 13
CDR3aa: CAWRGQGYQPQHF
CDR3nt: TGTGCCTGGAGGGGACAGGGGTATCAGCCCCAGCATTTT

j_gene: TRBJ2-1
v_gene: TRBV5-1
abundance: NA
d_gene: TRBD2
len: 15
CDR3aa: CASSPWGGGYNEQFF
CDR3nt: TGCGCCAGCAGCCCCTGGGGCGGGGGCTACAATGAGCAGTTCTTC

j_gene: TRBJ1-5
v_gene: TRBV7-2
abundance: NA
d_gene: TRBD1
len: 16
CDR3aa: CASSLGGQGAFQPQHF
CDR3nt: TGTGCCAGCAGCTTAGGTGGGCAGGGGGCTTTTCAGCCCCAGCATTTT

j_gene: TRBJ2-1
v_gene: TRBV19
abundance: NA
d_gene: NA
len: 13
CDR3aa: CASSIAGVSEQFF
CDR3nt: TGTGCCAGTAGTATAGCAGGGGTGAGTGAGCAGTTCTTC

j_gene: TRBJ2-1
v_gene: TRBV4-3
abundance: NA
d_gene: TRBD2
len: 16
CDR3aa: CASSQGPGTSRNEQFF
CDR3nt: TGCGCCAGCAGCCAAGGCCCCGGGACTAGTCGCAATGAGCAGTTCTTC

j_gene: TRBJ2-7
v_gene: TRBV4-2
abundance: few
d_gene: TRBD2
len: 15
CDR3aa: CASSQTSGSYYEQYF
CDR3nt: TGTGCCAGCAGCCAGACTAGCGGGTCTTACTACGAGCAGTACTTC

j_gene: TRBJ1-2
v_gene: TRBV18
abundance: NA
d_gene: NA
len: 14
CDR3aa: CASSPGTGMGGYTF
CDR3nt: TGTGCCAGCTCACCAGGGACTGGCATGGGGGGCTACACCTTC

j_gene: TRBJ1-5
v_gene: TRBV28
abundance: NA
d_gene: NA
len: 14
CDR3aa: CASRNRALDQPQHF
CDR3nt: TGTGCCAGCAGAAACAGGGCCCTGGATCAGCCCCAGCATTTT

j_gene: TRBJ1-2
v_gene: TRBV19
abundance: NA
d_gene: NA
len: 17
CDR3aa: CASSIDLSVRQNYGYTF
CDR3nt: TGTGCCAGTAGTATAGATCTGAGCGTGCGGCAGAACTATGGCTACACCTTC

j_gene: TRBJ2-3
v_gene: TRBV29-1
abundance: NA
d_gene: NA
len: 14
CDR3aa: CSVFRSGSTDTQYF
CDR3nt: TGCAGCGTTTTCCGTTCGGGTAGCACAGATACGCAGTATTTT

j_gene: TRBJ2-2
v_gene: TRBV4-3
abundance: NA
d_gene: NA
len: 16
CDR3aa: CASSQTEGVLTGELFF
CDR3nt: TGCGCCAGCAGCCAAACAGAGGGGGTTTTAACCGGGGAGCTGTTTTTT

j_gene: TRBJ2-5
v_gene: TRBV7-6
abundance: few
d_gene: NA
len: 14
CDR3aa: CASSLGTSQETQYF
CDR3nt: TGTGCCAGCAGCCTGGGGACAAGCCAAGAGACCCAGTACTTC

j_gene: TRBJ2-2
v_gene: TRBV7-9
abundance: NA
d_gene: NA
len: 14
CDR3aa: CASSPVWSTGELFF
CDR3nt: TGTGCCAGCAGCCCGGTGTGGAGCACCGGGGAGCTGTTTTTT

j_gene: TRBJ1-5
v_gene: TRBV10-3
abundance: few
d_gene: NA
len: 13
CDR3aa: CAIGTGENQPQHF
CDR3nt: TGTGCCATCGGTACGGGTGAGAATCAGCCCCAGCATTTT

j_gene: TRBJ2-5
v_gene: TRBV14
abundance: few
d_gene: NA
len: 13
CDR3aa: CASSQVAVETQYF
CDR3nt: TGTGCCAGCAGCCAAGTGGCCGTGGAGACCCAGTACTTC

j_gene: TRBJ1-1
v_gene: TRBV18
abundance: few
d_gene: TRBD1
len: 16
CDR3aa: CASSPFQGTGRTEAFF
CDR3nt: TGTGCCAGCTCACCATTTCAGGGGACAGGGAGGACTGAAGCTTTCTTT

j_gene: TRBJ2-2
v_gene: TRBV11-2
abundance: few
d_gene: TRBD2
len: 17
CDR3aa: CASRGLAGGMNTGELFF
CDR3nt: TGTGCCAGCCGGGGACTAGCGGGGGGCATGAACACCGGGGAGCTGTTTTTT

j_gene: TRBJ2-3
v_gene: TRBV4-1
abundance: NA
d_gene: TRBD2
len: 15
CDR3aa: CASSRGLADPDTQYF
CDR3nt: TGCGCCAGCAGCCGGGGACTAGCGGACCCAGATACGCAGTATTTT

j_gene: TRBJ1-2
v_gene: TRBV29-1
abundance: few
d_gene: TRBD1
len: 13
CDR3aa: CSFSGTGGYGYTF
CDR3nt: TGCAGCTTTTCGGGAACAGGGGGCTATGGCTACACCTTC

j_gene: TRBJ2-2
v_gene: TRBV4-2
abundance: few
d_gene: NA
len: 16
CDR3aa: CASSQERTRATGELFF
CDR3nt: TGTGCCAGCAGCCAAGAGAGGACGAGGGCCACCGGGGAGCTGTTTTTT

j_gene: TRBJ2-5
v_gene: TRBV14
abundance: few
d_gene: NA
len: 13
CDR3aa: CASSPTGPETQYF
CDR3nt: TGTGCCAGCAGCCCAACAGGGCCGGAGACCCAGTACTTC

j_gene: TRBJ1-5
v_gene: TRBV13
abundance: few
d_gene: NA
len: 14
CDR3aa: CASSLASSNQPQHF
CDR3nt: TGTGCCAGCAGCTTAGCCAGTAGCAATCAGCCCCAGCATTTT

j_gene: TRBJ2-3
v_gene: TRBV4-3
abundance: NA
d_gene: TRBD1
len: 15
CDR3aa: CASSQGNDRGDTQYF
CDR3nt: TGCGCCAGCAGCCAAGGCAACGACAGGGGAGATACGCAGTATTTT